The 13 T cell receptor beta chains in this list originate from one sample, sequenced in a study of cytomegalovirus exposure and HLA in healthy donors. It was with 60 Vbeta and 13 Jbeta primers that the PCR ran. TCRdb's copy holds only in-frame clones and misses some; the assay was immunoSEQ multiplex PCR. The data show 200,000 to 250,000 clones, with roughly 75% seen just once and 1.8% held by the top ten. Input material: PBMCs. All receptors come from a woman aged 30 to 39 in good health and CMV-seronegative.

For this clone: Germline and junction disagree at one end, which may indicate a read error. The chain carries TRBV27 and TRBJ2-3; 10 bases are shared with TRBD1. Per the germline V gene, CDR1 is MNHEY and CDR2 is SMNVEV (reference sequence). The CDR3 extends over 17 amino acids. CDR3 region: CVSSLYGTGASTDTQYF. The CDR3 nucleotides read TGTGTCAGCAGTTTATACGGGACAGGGGCTAGCACAGATACGCAGTATTTT.

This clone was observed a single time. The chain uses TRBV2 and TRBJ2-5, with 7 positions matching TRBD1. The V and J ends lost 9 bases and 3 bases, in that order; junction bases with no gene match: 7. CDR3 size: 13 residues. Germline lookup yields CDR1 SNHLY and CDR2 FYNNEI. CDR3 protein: CASLGTAEETQYF. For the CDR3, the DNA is TGTGCCAGTCTTGGGACAGCCGAAGAGACCCAGTACTTC.

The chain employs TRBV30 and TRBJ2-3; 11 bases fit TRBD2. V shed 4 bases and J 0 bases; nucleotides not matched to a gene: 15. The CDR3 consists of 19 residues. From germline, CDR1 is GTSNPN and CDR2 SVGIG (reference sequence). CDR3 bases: TGTGCCTGGACTCAACCGGGTATTAGCGGGGGGGCTAGCACAGATACGCAGTATTTT. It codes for CAWTQPGISGGASTDTQYF.

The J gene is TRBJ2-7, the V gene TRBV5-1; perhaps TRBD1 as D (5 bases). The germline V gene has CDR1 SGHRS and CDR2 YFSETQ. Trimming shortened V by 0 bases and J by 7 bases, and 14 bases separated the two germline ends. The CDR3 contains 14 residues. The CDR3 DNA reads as TGCGCCAGCAGCTTGGCAGGTTTTCAGGGAGAGCAGTACTTC. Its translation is CASSLAGFQGEQYF.

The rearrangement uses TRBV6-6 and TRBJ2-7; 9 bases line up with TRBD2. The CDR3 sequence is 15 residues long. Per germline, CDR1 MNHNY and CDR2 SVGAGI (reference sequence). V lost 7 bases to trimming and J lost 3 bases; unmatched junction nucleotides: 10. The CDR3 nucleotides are TGTGCCAGCACCTCCGGCCTAGCGGGGAACTACGAGCAGTACTTC. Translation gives CASTSGLAGNYEQYF.

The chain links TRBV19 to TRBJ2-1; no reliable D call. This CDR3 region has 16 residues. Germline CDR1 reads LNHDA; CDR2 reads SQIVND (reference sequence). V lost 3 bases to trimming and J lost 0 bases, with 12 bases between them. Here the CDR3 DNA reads TGTGCCAGTAGTATGTTCCCAAAGAGCTCCTACAATGAGCAGTTCTTC. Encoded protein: CASSMFPKSSYNEQFF.

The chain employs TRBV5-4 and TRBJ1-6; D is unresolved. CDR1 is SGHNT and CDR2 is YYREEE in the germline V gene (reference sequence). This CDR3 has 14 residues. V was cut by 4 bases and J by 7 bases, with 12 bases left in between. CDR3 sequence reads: CASSNGQLNSPLHF. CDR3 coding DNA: TGTGCCAGCAGCAATGGGCAGCTGAATTCACCCCTCCACTTT.

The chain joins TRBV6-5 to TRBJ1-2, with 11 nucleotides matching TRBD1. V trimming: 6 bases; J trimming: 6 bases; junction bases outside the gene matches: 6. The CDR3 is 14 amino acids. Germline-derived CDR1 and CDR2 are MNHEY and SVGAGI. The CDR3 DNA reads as TGTGCCAGCAGGGGTGGACAGGGGGCGGATGGCTACACCTTC. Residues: CASRGGQGADGYTF.

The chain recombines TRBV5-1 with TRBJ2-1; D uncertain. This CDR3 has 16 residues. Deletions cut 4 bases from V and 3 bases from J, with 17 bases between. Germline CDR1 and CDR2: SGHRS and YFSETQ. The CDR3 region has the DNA TGCGCCAGCAGCCCCTCTATGTCCCTCCTCTACAATGAGCAGTTCTTC. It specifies CASSPSMSLLYNEQFF.

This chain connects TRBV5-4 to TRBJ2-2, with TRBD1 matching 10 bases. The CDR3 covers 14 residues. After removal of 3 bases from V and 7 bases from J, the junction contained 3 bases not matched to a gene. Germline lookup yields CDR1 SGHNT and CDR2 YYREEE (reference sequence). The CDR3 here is CASSSTGGLGELFF. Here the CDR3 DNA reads TGTGCCAGCAGCTCGACAGGGGGCCTCGGGGAGCTGTTTTTT.

This CDR3 reads CASGTGRETQYF. CDR3 nucleotide sequence: TGTGCCAGCGGCACAGGGAGAGAGACCCAGTACTTC. The chain is built from TRBV2 and TRBJ2-5; a possible D gene is TRBD1 (6 bases). The CDR3 is made up of 12 amino acids. The V end lost 8 bases, the J end lost 4 bases, and 11 bases lay between the germline ends. CDR1 SNHLY and CDR2 FYNNEI come from the germline V gene.

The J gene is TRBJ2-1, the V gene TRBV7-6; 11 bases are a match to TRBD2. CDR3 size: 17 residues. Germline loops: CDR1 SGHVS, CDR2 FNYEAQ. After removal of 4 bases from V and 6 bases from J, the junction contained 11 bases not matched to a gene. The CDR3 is CASSSIRSGRAGNEQFF. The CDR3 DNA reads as TGTGCCAGCAGCTCAATACGTAGCGGGAGGGCCGGCAATGAGCAGTTCTTC.

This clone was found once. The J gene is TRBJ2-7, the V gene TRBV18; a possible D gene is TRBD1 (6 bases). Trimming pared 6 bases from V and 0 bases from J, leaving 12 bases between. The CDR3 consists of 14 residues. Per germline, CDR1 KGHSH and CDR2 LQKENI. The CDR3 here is CASSLDRFSYEQYF. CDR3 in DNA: TGTGCCAGCTCCCTCGACAGGTTCTCCTACGAGCAGTACTTC.